Following are 15 T cell receptor delta chains from one sample sequenced in a study of Vδ1+ human thymocytes. These receptors are not linked to any known antigen. Whole-study findings and limits: Highly polyclonal TRG and TRD repertoires with Gaussian CDR3 length distributions appeared in thymus.

RNA was extracted from the cells and then reverse transcribed. CDR3 amplicons came from multiplex PCR with pooled V-gene forward and constant-region reverse primers. TCRdb processed the multiplex PCR reads again with the CATT caller. The repertoire holds approximately 58,000 delta-chain clones, with roughly 15% as singletons. Sequencing was carried out using Vdelta1+ gamma-delta thymocytes from the thymus. Documented subset: FACS-sorted CD3+ TCRalphabeta- TCRVdelta1+ TCRVdelta2- thymocytes. The receptors were sampled from a girl in the first two years of life who had congenital heart surgery.

In the case of this clone: A much bigger clone sits one base away, suggesting this may be a read error. Other DNA sequences in the sample encode the same CDR3. The J gene is TRDJ1, the V gene TRAV29/DV5, with 9 bases aligning to TRDD3. This CDR3 contains 17 residues. Germline V gives CDR1 NSMFDY, CDR2 ISSIKDK. This CDR3 is CADPDWGRTPYTDKLIF. The CDR3 bases are TGTGCCGACCCTGACTGGGGGAGAACTCCCTACACCGATAAACTCATCTTT.

V and J are TRDV1 and TRDJ1, with 9 bases fitting TRDD3. Germline assignment: CDR1 TSWWSYY and CDR2 QGS. The V gene end was trimmed by 2 bases and the J gene end by 0 bases; junction bases not matched to a gene: 22. The CDR3 extends over 22 amino acids. CDR3 amino acids: CALGEIRVGDIPRSSDTDKLIF. The CDR3 region has the DNA TGTGCTCTTGGGGAAATTAGGGTGGGGGATATTCCGAGGTCCTCAGACACCGATAAACTCATCTTT.

This clone showed up just a few times. The chain links TRDV1 to TRDJ1; D not resolved. Trimming stripped 4 bases from V and 1 base from J, with 7 bases between. CDR1 is TSWWSYY and CDR2 is QGS in the germline V gene. The CDR3 covers 13 residues. CDR3 sequence: CALGATSTDKLIF. The CDR3 coding sequence is TGTGCTCTTGGGGCAACGAGCACCGATAAACTCATCTTT.

This chain joins TRDV1 and TRDJ1; D gene ambiguous. Trimming stripped 0 bases from V and 0 bases from J, with 35 bases between. Per germline, CDR1 TSWWSYY and CDR2 QGS. The CDR3 totals 24 residues. The CDR3 sequence: CALGELSAPPQPCQEPSDTDKLIF. CDR3 coding DNA: TGTGCTCTTGGGGAACTAAGTGCCCCCCCACAACCGTGCCAAGAACCGTCGGACACCGATAAACTCATCTTT.

This clone turned up a few times. The chain joins TRDV1 to TRDJ1, with TRDD3 matching 12 bases. The CDR3 runs 19 residues. The V gene end was trimmed by 2 bases and the J gene end by 0 bases; junction bases not matched to a gene: 10. Germline loops: CDR1 TSWWSYY, CDR2 QGS. The CDR3 spells CALGEEGWGIREHTDKLIF. The DNA for the CDR3 is TGTGCTCTTGGGGAAGAGGGCTGGGGGATACGGGAGCACACCGATAAACTCATCTTT.

The chain links TRDV1 to TRDJ1, with D maybe TRDD3 (6 bases). The CDR3 is 17 amino acids. Germline V CDR1 and CDR2: TSWWSYY, QGS. Trimming shortened V by 3 bases and J by 0 bases, and 17 bases separated the two germline ends. In nucleotides, the CDR3 is TGTGCTCTTGGGGAGATCTCCGGGGGGGAGTACACCGATAAACTCATCTTT. Its translation is CALGEISGGEYTDKLIF.

The chain carries TRDV1 and TRDJ1; 8 bases are a match to TRDD3. The CDR3 loop spans 17 amino acids. The junction had 8 bases not matched to a gene; V was cut back by 0 bases and J by 2 bases. From germline, CDR1 is TSWWSYY and CDR2 QGS. The DNA for the CDR3 is TGTGCTCTTGGGGAACTTGAGGGGGGGGATAGAACCGATAAACTCATCTTT. Its translation is CALGELEGGDRTDKLIF.

Points on this clone: At one end, the junction sequence differs from germline, possibly due to a read error. This sequence joins TRDV1 and TRDJ1, with 8 bases that match TRDD2. This CDR3 comprises 19 residues. Looked up from germline, CDR1 is TSWWSYY and CDR2 is QGS. CDR3 sequence (DNA): TGCGCTCTTGGGGCGAGACAAGGCTTCCTACGGTCGAGAACCGATAAACTCATCTTT. It specifies CALGARQGFLRSRTDKLIF.

This chain joins TRDV2 and TRDJ1; 10 bases agree with TRDD3. Trimming at V came to 7 bases and at J to 5 bases, leaving 21 bases not matched to a gene. This CDR3 is 18 amino acids long. The germline V gene encodes CDR1 GEAIGNYY and CDR2 EKD. Here the CDR3 reads CACRRPALLGDWCDKLIF. CDR3 nucleotides: TGTGCCTGCCGTCGTCCTGCTCTACTGGGGGATTGGTGTGATAAACTCATCTTT.

This clone came up a few times. The gene calls are TRDV1 and TRDJ1; D is possibly TRDD3 (6 bases). Per the germline V gene, CDR1 is TSWWSYY and CDR2 is QGS. This CDR3 contains 25 residues. The V end was cut by 0 bases, the J end by 0 bases, with 38 bases between. CDR3 in amino acids: CALGELAGHSFIEAGGDPYTDKLIF. The CDR3 region has the DNA TGTGCTCTTGGGGAACTCGCCGGCCACTCTTTTATCGAGGCTGGCGGGGATCCCTACACCGATAAACTCATCTTT.

The rearrangement joins TRDV1 to TRDJ1, with a weak D call TRDD2 (9 bases). V was pared by 11 bases and J by 0 bases, with 37 bases between. Germline CDR1 TSWWSYY, CDR2 QGS. This CDR3 spans 21 amino acids. This CDR3 reads CAIKGLPTSHGGLAYTDKLIF. CDR3 coding DNA: TGTGCTATCAAGGGCCTTCCTACCTCCCATGGGGGATTGGCGTACACCGATAAACTCATCTTT.

This clone was observed a handful of times. The rearrangement uses TRDV2 and TRDJ1; 11 nucleotides align to TRDD3. Germline CDR1 and CDR2: GEAIGNYY and EKD. The CDR3 is 18 residues long. Trimming removed 5 bases from V and 0 bases from J; junction bases left unmatched: 13. CDR3 sequence reads: CACAYWGIFPRYTDKLIF. The CDR3 DNA reads TGTGCCTGTGCCTACTGGGGGATATTTCCGCGGTACACCGATAAACTCATCTTT.

There are a few counts of this clone. This chain connects TRDV1 to TRDJ1, with D perhaps TRDD1 (5 bases). Germline values: CDR1 TSWWSYY, CDR2 QGS. This CDR3 comprises 16 residues. Trimming removed 2 bases at V and 0 bases at J, with 13 bases between. The CDR3: CALGESPWKYTDKLIF. The CDR3, as DNA: TGTGCTCTTGGGGAATCCCCCTGGAAATACACCGATAAACTCATCTTT.

This clone was picked up a small number of times. This sequence joins TRDV1 and TRDJ1, with 10 nucleotides matching TRDD3. The CDR3 is 17 amino acids. With V trimmed by 2 bases and J by 0 bases, 6 bases remained unmatched. Germline V gene sequence: CDR1 TSWWSYY, CDR2 QGS. The CDR3 bases are TGTGCTCTTGGGGAAGGGGGATACGGGGCGAACACCGATAAACTCATCTTT. Amino acid sequence: CALGEGGYGANTDKLIF.

This clone came up a few times. The chain uses TRAV29/DV5 and TRDJ1; TRDD3 matches at 11 bases. The junction had 32 bases not matched to a gene; V was cut back by 3 bases and J by 1 base. In germline, CDR1 is NSMFDY, CDR2 ISSIKDK. The CDR3 consists of 24 residues. Here the CDR3 DNA reads TGTGCAGCAAATCGTCCGCCGAATCCAATACTGGGGGATATACGGTGGGGTGGCACCGATAAACTCATCTTT. Translated, it gives CAANRPPNPILGDIRWGGTDKLIF.